Listed below are T cell receptor beta chains from one sample, sequenced in a study of blood T cell repertoires in COVID-19. Measured with immunoSEQ multiplex PCR; TCRdb has only the in-frame clones, and not every one. The table includes about 74,000 clones, more than 70% detected once. Material for sequencing was peripheral blood. Receptors were obtained from a woman of 80 years or more with acute or convalescent COVID-19. The CDR3 runs from the conserved cysteine through the conserved F or W. The order of the fields is CDR3 protein, CDR3 DNA, D gene, J gene, V gene, clone size. The D gene is left open where the match is weak. The size entry is marked missing in some rows and otherwise reads once, few, many or a size class.

CASSPRFGGRGGNTEAFF TGTGCCAGCAGCCCCCGTTTCGGGGGGCGCGGGGGGAACACTGAAGCTTTCTTT - TRBJ1-1 TRBV6-2/TRBV6-3 -
CAWSLAGGSNTGELFF TGTGCCTGGAGTCTAGCGGGAGGTTCGAACACCGGGGAGCTGTTTTTT TRBD2 TRBJ2-2 TRBV30 -
CASSAKGTGKETQYF TGTGCCAGCAGCGCCAAAGGGACAGGGAAGGAGACCCAGTACTTC TRBD1 TRBJ2-5 TRBV7-3 -
CASSGGTARDSPLHF TGTGCCAGCAGTGGAGGGACAGCCCGGGATTCACCCCTCCACTTT TRBD1 TRBJ1-6 TRBV25-1 -
CAWSVRGLEQFF TGTGCCTGGAGTGTACGAGGACTTGAGCAGTTCTTC - TRBJ2-1 TRBV30 -
CASSKQGGRETQYF TGTGCCAGCAGCAAACAAGGAGGGCGGGAGACCCAGTACTTC - TRBJ2-5 TRBV21-1 -
CASSPRQGSYEQYF TGTGCCAGCAGTCCCCGACAGGGATCGTACGAGCAGTACTTC TRBD1 TRBJ2-7 TRBV27 -
CASRRAPSTDTQYF TGTGCCTCACGGAGAGCGCCTAGCACAGATACGCAGTATTTT - TRBJ2-3 TRBV5-6 -
CASRKGGEYSPLHF TGTGCCAGCAGGAAGGGGGGGGAATATTCACCCCTCCACTTT - TRBJ1-6 TRBV4-2 -
CASSQDRGREQYF TGTGCCAGCAGCCAGGACAGGGGGCGCGAGCAGTACTTC TRBD1 TRBJ2-7 TRBV3-1/TRBV3-2 -
CAISDKQDSREQYF TGTGCCATCAGTGATAAACAGGATTCCCGCGAGCAGTACTTC - TRBJ2-7 TRBV10-3 -
CASRVQGAGSPLHF TGTGCCAGTAGGGTACAGGGCGCGGGTTCACCCCTCCACTTT - TRBJ1-6 TRBV19 once
CASQYRGLGESPLHF TGTGCCAGCCAGTACAGGGGGCTTGGGGAATCACCCCTCCACTTT TRBD1 TRBJ1-6 TRBV19 -
CATSPRDRGDTQYF TGTGCCACCAGCCCCCGGGACAGGGGGGATACGCAGTATTTT TRBD1 TRBJ2-3 TRBV15 -
CASSSAYSSTDTQYF TGTGCCAGCAGTTCCGCGTACTCTAGCACAGATACGCAGTATTTT - TRBJ2-3 TRBV27 -
CASSIQETQYF TGCGCCAGCAGCATACAAGAGACCCAGTACTTC - TRBJ2-5 TRBV5-1 -
CASSIDTGWNTGELFF TGTGCCAGTAGTATAGATACAGGTTGGAACACCGGGGAGCTGTTTTTT - TRBJ2-2 TRBV19 -
CASSLAKAGGQETQYF TGTGCCAGCAGCTTAGCTAAGGCAGGGGGCCAAGAGACCCAGTACTTC TRBD1 TRBJ2-5 TRBV7-2 -
CASSPGLAGGGTQYF TGTGCCAGCAGCCCTGGACTAGCGGGGGGCGGGACGCAGTATTTT TRBD2 TRBJ2-3 TRBV11-2 once
CASRTGGNQPQHF TGTGCCAGTAGGACAGGGGGCAATCAGCCCCAGCATTTT TRBD1 TRBJ1-5 TRBV19 -
CASSLPPGGSNEAFF TGCGCCAGCAGCTTGCCTCCAGGGGGGTCGAATGAAGCTTTCTTT TRBD1 TRBJ1-1 TRBV5-1 few
CASRESTGNEKLFF TGTGCCAGCAGGGAATCGACGGGTAATGAAAAACTGTTTTTT - TRBJ1-4 TRBV2 -
CASSTRTSGGRLTNTDTQYF TGTGCCAGTAGTACCAGGACTAGCGGGGGGCGATTAACCAACACAGATACGCAGTATTTT TRBD2 TRBJ2-3 TRBV19 -
CASSRQGASNQPQHF TGTGCCAGCTCACGGCAGGGGGCTAGCAATCAGCCCCAGCATTTT TRBD1 TRBJ1-5 TRBV18 -
CASMGPKGNTIYF TGTGCCAGTATGGGCCCTAAAGGAAACACCATATATTTT - TRBJ1-3 TRBV19 -
CASSTGYQNGYTF TGTGCCAGTAGCACGGGTTACCAAAATGGCTACACCTTC - TRBJ1-2 TRBV19 -
CAWSRDRPAGYTF TGTGCCTGGAGTCGGGACAGACCTGCGGGCTACACCTTC TRBD1 TRBJ1-2 TRBV30 few
CASIPRQGYGYTF TGTGCCAGCATACCGAGACAGGGGTATGGCTACACCTTC TRBD1 TRBJ1-2 TRBV13 -